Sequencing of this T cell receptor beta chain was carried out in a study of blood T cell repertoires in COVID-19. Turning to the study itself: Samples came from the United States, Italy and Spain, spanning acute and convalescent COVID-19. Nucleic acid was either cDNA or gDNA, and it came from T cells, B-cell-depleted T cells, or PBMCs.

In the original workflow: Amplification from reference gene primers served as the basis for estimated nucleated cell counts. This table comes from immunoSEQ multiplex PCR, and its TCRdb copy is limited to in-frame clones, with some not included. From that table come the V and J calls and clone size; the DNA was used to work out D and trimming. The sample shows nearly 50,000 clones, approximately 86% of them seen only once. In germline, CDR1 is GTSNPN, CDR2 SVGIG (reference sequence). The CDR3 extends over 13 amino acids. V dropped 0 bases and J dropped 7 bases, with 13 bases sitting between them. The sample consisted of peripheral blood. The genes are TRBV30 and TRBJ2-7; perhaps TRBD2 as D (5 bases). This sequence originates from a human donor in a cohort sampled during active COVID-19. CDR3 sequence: CAWSVMNGGEQYF. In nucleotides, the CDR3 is TGTGCCTGGAGTGTAATGAATGGAGGAGAGCAGTACTTC. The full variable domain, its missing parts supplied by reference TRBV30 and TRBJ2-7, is SQTIHQWPATLVQPVGSPLSLECTVEGTSNPNLYWYRQAAGRGLQLLFYSVGIGQISSEVPQNLSASRPQDRQFILSSKKLLLSDSGFYLCAWSVMNGGEQYFGPGTRLTVT.